This T cell receptor beta chain was identified in a study of cytomegalovirus exposure and HLA in healthy donors. General observations from the study: Per a prior analysis, the majority of TCR beta V segments were productive roughly 90% or roughly 30% of the time.

About this clone: What it binds is not known.

PCR employed 60 Vbeta and 13 Jbeta primers. Data came from immunoSEQ multiplex PCR; TCRdb stores just in-frame clones and leaves some out. The sample lists some 150,000 clones, just under 80% occurring once. The sample was PBMCs. This clonotype was obtained from a male donor in good health and CMV-seronegative.

Written as DNA, the CDR3 is TGTGCCAGTAGTAGGACAGGGGGGACTGAAGCTTTCTTT. This encodes CASSRTGGTEAFF. The V gene is TRBV19, the J gene TRBJ1-1; 10 nucleotides match TRBD1. CDR3 length equals 13 residues. Germline V gene lookup returns CDR1 LNHDA and CDR2 SQIVND (reference sequence). The trim removed 4 bases at V and 5 bases at J, leaving 1 base unmatched.